Below are 29 T cell receptor beta chains sequenced from a single sample in a study of cytomegalovirus exposure and HLA in healthy donors. Using immunoSEQ multiplex PCR, the repertoire was profiled, and TCRdb retains in-frame clones only, with some absent. This sample carries fewer than 350,000 clones, 85% to 90% of them seen once, and the ten largest clones take approximately 0.94%. The sequenced material came from PBMCs. All receptors derive from a young woman in good health and CMV-seronegative.

The chain couples TRBV5-1 to TRBJ2-3; D is possibly TRBD2 (6 bases). Germline values: CDR1 SGHRS, CDR2 YFSETQ. There are 14 residues in the CDR3. V lost 3 bases to trimming and J lost 1 base, with 9 bases between them. The CDR3 spells CASSWDSRTDTQYF. CDR3 in DNA: TGCGCCAGCAGCTGGGACTCACGCACAGATACGCAGTATTTT. Drawing the rest from reference TRBV5-1 and TRBJ2-3, the complete variable domain is KAGVTQTPRYLIKTRGQQVTLSCSPISGHRSVSWYQQTPGQGLQFLFEYFSETQRNKGNFPGRFSGRQFSNSRSEMNVSTLELGDSALYLCASSWDSRTDTQYFGPGTRLTVL.

The chain has TRBV2 and TRBJ2-7; tentative D call: TRBD2 (5 bases). This CDR3 has 12 amino acids. V gave up 4 bases and J gave up 3 bases, with 7 bases separating them. CDR1 and CDR2 from the germline V gene are SNHLY and FYNNEI. Written as DNA, the CDR3 is TGTGCCAGCAGTGTACTAGTCTACGAGCAGTACTTC. Translating gives CASSVLVYEQYF.

V gene TRBV15 combines with J gene TRBJ2-5; D may be TRBD2 (5 bases). With 0 bases removed from V and 9 bases from J, the gap between germline ends came to 23 bases. This CDR3 spans 17 amino acids. Germline V gene sequence: CDR1 LNHNV, CDR2 YYDKDF (reference sequence). The CDR3 is CATSRDLRSTQEVPQYF. The CDR3 DNA is TGTGCCACCAGCAGAGATCTCAGGTCTACGCAGGAGGTTCCCCAGTACTTC.

This clone was detected only once. This chain uses TRBV11-2 with TRBJ1-2; possibly TRBD1 for D (6 bases). Between the trimmed V and J ends, which lost 4 bases and 5 bases, there was a span of 20 bases. This CDR3 spans 16 amino acids. Germline V gene lookup returns CDR1 SGHAT and CDR2 FQNNGV. The CDR3 reads CASSSRRNRVEYGYTF. The CDR3 bases are TGTGCCAGCAGCTCTCGTCGAAACAGGGTTGAGTATGGCTACACCTTC.

CDR3 nucleotide sequence: TGTGCCAGCGTTAACGGTGGGGCAAAAAAAGATACGCAGTATTTT. It specifies CASVNGGAKKDTQYF. The rearrangement uses TRBV28 and TRBJ2-3, with a weak D call TRBD1 (5 bases). The V end lost 8 bases, the J end lost 5 bases, and 20 bases lay between the germline ends. CDR1 is MDHEN, CDR2 SYDVKM, per germline. CDR3 length equals 15 residues. Filled out from reference TRBV28 and TRBJ2-3, the complete variable domain reads DVKVTQSSRYLVKRTGEKVFLECVQDMDHENMFWYRQDPGLGLRLIYFSYDVKMKEKGDIPEGYSVSREKKERFSLILESASTNQTSMYLCASVNGGAKKDTQYFGPGTRLTVL.

The J gene is TRBJ2-7, the V gene TRBV30; maybe TRBD2 (6 bases). CDR1 and CDR2 (germline): GTSNPN, SVGIG (reference sequence). This CDR3 contains 15 residues. Trimming pared 2 bases from V and 2 bases from J, leaving 16 bases between. The chain's CDR3 is CAWSRTGTFAYEQYF. The CDR3 region has the DNA TGTGCCTGGAGTCGTACCGGGACTTTTGCCTACGAGCAGTACTTC.

V is TRBV18 and J is TRBJ1-2; no clear D gene. Germline V lookup: CDR1 KGHSH, CDR2 LQKENI. V was shortened by 8 bases and J by 4 bases, with 11 bases between the two germline ends. The CDR3 has 12 amino acids. This chain's CDR3 is CASKMGAYGYTF. CDR3 sequence (DNA): TGTGCCAGCAAGATGGGAGCCTATGGCTACACCTTC.

The chain is built from TRBV6-5 and TRBJ1-1; TRBD1 matches 7 bases. CDR1 MNHEY and CDR2 SVGAGI come from the germline V gene. V lost 4 bases to trimming and J lost 5 bases; unmatched junction nucleotides: 13. The CDR3 has 16 amino acids. The CDR3 spells CASSLASSGRGTEAFF. Here the CDR3 DNA reads TGTGCCAGCAGTTTGGCTTCGTCAGGCAGGGGGACTGAAGCTTTCTTT.

The J gene is TRBJ1-5, the V gene TRBV18; unclear D gene. CDR3 length equals 12 residues. V lost 0 bases and J 6 bases, leaving 3 bases between the germline ends. Germline loops: CDR1 KGHSH, CDR2 LQKENI. The CDR3 region is CASSPPSQPQHF. In DNA form, the CDR3 reads TGTGCCAGCTCACCACCTAGTCAGCCCCAGCATTTT.

J is TRBJ1-2 and V is TRBV28, with TRBD1 as a possible D gene (6 bases). The CDR3 is made up of 14 amino acids. The germline gives CDR1 MDHEN, CDR2 SYDVKM. Trimming left V 10 bases short and J 5 bases short, with 20 bases between. The DNA of the CDR3 is TGTGCCATCAGGGGAGGGACCGAACTTTATGGCTACACCTTC. Protein: CAIRGGTELYGYTF.

This chain links TRBV9 with TRBJ2-2, with D perhaps TRBD1 (6 bases). The CDR3 spans 15 residues. Trimming stripped 4 bases from V and 1 base from J, with 11 bases between. Per the germline V gene, CDR1 is SGDLS and CDR2 is YYNGEE. This chain's CDR3 is CASSPWTENTGELFF. Written as DNA, the CDR3 is TGTGCCAGCAGCCCCTGGACAGAGAACACCGGGGAGCTGTTTTTT. The whole variable domain, filled in from reference TRBV9 and TRBJ2-2, reads DSGVTQTPKHLITATGQRVTLRCSPRSGDLSVYWYQQSLDQGLQFLIQYYNGEERAKGNILERFSAQQFPDLHSELNLSSLELGDSALYFCASSPWTENTGELFFGEGSRLTVL.

The chain couples TRBV18 to TRBJ2-5, with D uncertain. V dropped 5 bases and J dropped 1 base, with 11 bases sitting between them. The CDR3 is made up of 14 amino acids. Germline V lookup: CDR1 KGHSH, CDR2 LQKENI. This chain's CDR3 is CASSKTQTQETQYF. The CDR3 DNA reads TGTGCCAGCTCAAAGACTCAAACCCAAGAGACCCAGTACTTC.

This chain joins TRBV7-9 and TRBJ1-1; 12 nucleotides match TRBD1. CDR3 size: 15 residues. Germline trimming cut 5 bases from V and 1 base from J; bases unmatched to any gene: 2. Germline CDR1 is SEHNR and CDR2 is FQNEAQ (reference sequence). In nucleotides, the CDR3 is TGTGCCAGCAGCGAGGGACAGGGGGCGAACACTGAAGCTTTCTTT. This gives the protein CASSEGQGANTEAFF. Drawing the rest from reference TRBV7-9 and TRBJ1-1, the complete variable domain is DTGVSQNPRHKITKRGQNVTFRCDPISEHNRLYWYRQTLGQGPEFLTYFQNEAQLEKSRLLSDRFSAERPKGSFSTLEIQRTEQGDSAMYLCASSEGQGANTEAFFGQGTRLTVV.

The chain is built from TRBV7-3 and TRBJ2-7; 8 bases align to TRBD2. The V and J ends lost 5 bases and 3 bases, in that order; junction bases with no gene match: 6. The CDR3 totals 14 residues. Germline CDR1 reads SGHTA; CDR2 reads FQGTGA. DNA of the CDR3: TGTGCCAGCAGCAAGGGACTAGATCACTACGAGCAGTACTTC. It encodes CASSKGLDHYEQYF.

V gene TRBV12-5 combines with J gene TRBJ1-2; perhaps TRBD1 as D (6 bases). Looked up from germline, CDR1 is LGHNT and CDR2 is FRNRAP. This CDR3 is 15 amino acids long. The V and J ends lost 4 bases and 4 bases respectively, with 16 bases between them. The CDR3 DNA sequence: TGTGCTAGTGGTTCGGGGGAAGGGGGGGGCTATGGCTACACCTTC. Its translation is CASGSGEGGGYGYTF.

This clone was observed a few times. This chain links TRBV7-2 with TRBJ2-7; 10 bases map to TRBD2. The V and J ends lost 5 bases and 3 bases, in that order; junction bases with no gene match: 16. The CDR3 is 18 residues long. CDR1 is SGHTA and CDR2 is FQGNSA in the germline V gene. The CDR3 reads CASSPGLANRAALYEQYF. CDR3 DNA sequence: TGTGCCAGCAGCCCGGGACTAGCGAACCGCGCGGCGCTCTACGAGCAGTACTTC.

The CDR3 DNA follows: TGTGCCAGCAGATTCCACAGGGCTACGCGAGTAGGTGACTATGGCTACACCTTC. It translates to CASRFHRATRVGDYGYTF. This chain uses TRBV28 with TRBJ1-2; possibly TRBD1 for D (6 bases). CDR3 length: 18 residues. V was pared by 6 bases and J by 3 bases, with 26 bases between. Germline CDR1 reads MDHEN; CDR2 reads SYDVKM.

The gene calls are TRBV5-1 and TRBJ1-1, with D tentatively TRBD1 (5 bases). The germline gives CDR1 SGHRS, CDR2 YFSETQ. The CDR3 runs 15 residues. Trimming removed 0 bases at V and 4 bases at J, with 13 bases between. The chain's CDR3 is CASSLARQGSTEAFF. CDR3 in DNA: TGCGCCAGCAGCTTGGCACGTCAGGGATCCACTGAAGCTTTCTTT.

The chain links TRBV12-2 to TRBJ2-3; TRBD1 is the table's D call and was not checked against the DNA. TRBV12-2 is a pseudogene segment. This CDR3 spans 17 amino acids. CDR3 residues: CASRYYWTGKVKDTQYF. In DNA, the CDR3 is TGTGCAAGTCGTTACTACTGGACAGGGAAAGTGAAAGATACGCAGTATTTT.

The chain carries TRBV18 and TRBJ2-1; TRBD2 is a possible D gene (6 bases). Looked up from germline, CDR1 is KGHSH and CDR2 is LQKENI. Trimming left V 4 bases short and J 10 bases short, with 17 bases between. The CDR3 covers 14 residues. CDR3 in DNA: TGTGCCAGCTCACGCTCCCCCTCGCGGGAAGAGCAGTTCTTC. This translates into CASSRSPSREEQFF.

The table lists this clone with a count of one. The chain couples TRBV5-1 to TRBJ1-1; D not certain. This CDR3 spans 15 amino acids. The germline gives CDR1 SGHRS, CDR2 YFSETQ. Between the trimmed V and J ends, which lost 0 bases and 1 base, there was a span of 10 bases. The CDR3 sequence: CASSLVESGNTEAFF. Written as DNA, the CDR3 is TGCGCCAGCAGCTTGGTAGAGTCTGGGAACACTGAAGCTTTCTTT.

The chain combines TRBV4-3 with TRBJ2-7, with 11 bases that match TRBD2. Per the germline V gene, CDR1 is LGHNA and CDR2 is YSLEER. The V segment lost 3 bases and the J segment 3 bases; nucleotides outside the gene matches: 13. The CDR3 totals 18 residues. The CDR3 coding sequence is TGCGCCAGCAGCCAGGAGCCGTCGGGACTAGCGGTCAACTACGAGCAGTACTTC. As protein: CASSQEPSGLAVNYEQYF.

The chain recombines TRBV9 with TRBJ2-2; 9 bases agree with TRBD2. Looked up from germline, CDR1 is SGDLS and CDR2 is YYNGEE. V lost 5 bases to trimming and J lost 4 bases; unmatched junction nucleotides: 6. The CDR3 loop spans 15 amino acids. CDR3 amino acids: CASSSGSSITGELFF. In nucleotides, the CDR3 is TGTGCCAGCAGTAGCGGGAGTTCTATCACCGGGGAGCTGTTTTTT.

J is TRBJ2-7 and V is TRBV6-6; possibly TRBD1 for D (6 bases). V shed 2 bases and J shed 0 bases, with 14 bases lying between them. Per germline, CDR1 MNHNY and CDR2 SVGAGI (reference sequence). The CDR3 contains 16 residues. CDR3 loop: CASSYGRRQDSYEQYF. CDR3 nucleotides: TGTGCCAGCAGTTACGGTAGGAGACAGGACTCCTACGAGCAGTACTTC.

The DNA of the CDR3 is TGCGCCAGCAGCTCGGATCTACTAGCGGGAGGTCTTGATGAGCAGTTCTTC. Encoded protein: CASSSDLLAGGLDEQFF. The rearrangement joins TRBV5-1 to TRBJ2-1; 12 nucleotides line up with TRBD2. Germline V CDR1 and CDR2: SGHRS, YFSETQ. The CDR3 is 17 amino acids. V lost 3 bases, J lost 8 bases, and 12 bases stayed unmatched. The full variable domain, rest sourced from reference TRBV5-1 and TRBJ2-1, is KAGVTQTPRYLIKTRGQQVTLSCSPISGHRSVSWYQQTPGQGLQFLFEYFSETQRNKGNFPGRFSGRQFSNSRSEMNVSTLELGDSALYLCASSSDLLAGGLDEQFFGPGTRLTVL.

This chain joins TRBV10-3 and TRBJ1-1; 7 nucleotides agree with TRBD1. Germline CDR1 is ENHRY and CDR2 is SYGVKD. The length of the CDR3 is 13 residues. Trimming cost V 4 bases and J 5 bases; bases outside gene matches: 4. In DNA, the CDR3 is TGTGCCATCAGTGTAAAGGGGGCAACTGAAGCTTTCTTT. It yields the protein CAISVKGATEAFF.

The chain combines TRBV6-1 with TRBJ2-1; TRBD2 aligns across 12 bases. Looked up from germline, CDR1 is MNHNS and CDR2 is SASEGT. The V segment lost 4 bases and the J segment 6 bases; nucleotides outside the gene matches: 4. The CDR3 runs to 15 residues. For the CDR3, the DNA is TGTGCCAGCAGTGTCGGACTAGCGGGGACCAATGAGCAGTTCTTC. Amino acids: CASSVGLAGTNEQFF.

V and J are TRBV11-2 and TRBJ2-5; TRBD1 aligns across 7 bases. Germline V gives CDR1 SGHAT, CDR2 FQNNGV. V shed 4 bases and J 5 bases; nucleotides not matched to a gene: 13. The CDR3 has 16 amino acids. The CDR3: CASSSQPTGHYETQYF. In DNA form, the CDR3 reads TGTGCCAGCAGCTCACAACCGACAGGGCATTACGAGACCCAGTACTTC.

The DNA for the CDR3 is TGTGCTACGGGCCAGGGCCCCTACAATGAGCAGTTCTTC. Amino acids: CATGQGPYNEQFF. This chain connects TRBV7-9 to TRBJ2-1, with D maybe TRBD1 (5 bases). Per the germline V gene, CDR1 is SEHNR and CDR2 is FQNEAQ (reference sequence). The CDR3 has 13 residues.